This TCR beta chain emerged from a study of blood T cell repertoires in COVID-19. Study-level background: The United States, Italy and Spain were the sources of the acute and convalescent COVID-19 samples. Nucleic acid was either cDNA or gDNA, and it came from T cells, B-cell-depleted T cells, or PBMCs.

In the study's own analysis: Using reference gene primer amplification, nucleated cell counts were estimated. Assay: immunoSEQ multiplex PCR; the TCRdb copy retains only in-frame clones and omits some. V and J calls and clone size are given by that table; D and trimming were obtained from the DNA. The table lists 68,000 or so clones, just over 85% of them singletons. Germline V lookup: CDR1 SGHRS, CDR2 YFSETQ. CDR3 size: 15 residues. Trimming shortened V by 4 bases and J by 0 bases, and 12 bases separated the two germline ends. Material: peripheral blood. The origin of this receptor is a man aged 25 to 40 with acute or convalescent COVID-19. The genes are TRBV5-1 and TRBJ2-3, with a weak D call TRBD2 (5 bases). CDR3 in amino acids: CASSQVGGSTDTQYF. CDR3 in DNA: TGCGCCAGCAGCCAAGTAGGCGGGAGCACAGATACGCAGTATTTT.